This T cell receptor beta chain was observed in a study of blood T cell repertoires in COVID-19. In the authors' methods: It was from reference gene primer amplification that nucleated cell counts were estimated. The repertoire was sequenced with immunoSEQ multiplex PCR; TCRdb's copy has only in-frame clones and lacks some. The DNA was the basis for D and trimming; V, J and clone size are from that table. The sample consists of roughly 380,000 clones, roughly 87% of them appearing once. Trimming shortened V by 7 bases and J by 5 bases, and 15 bases separated the two germline ends. Germline V gene data show CDR1 as MDHEN and CDR2 as SYDVKM. The CDR3 has 14 amino acids. Allocation to cohorts depended on clinical history reported by the participants. Among Cohort 3 donors, those recovered had two negative PCRs, clearance, or symptom resolution.

The chain carries TRBV28 and TRBJ2-1, with D perhaps TRBD2 (6 bases). Input material: PBMCs or T cells enriched from blood (not recorded which). The sequence came from a woman younger than 45 who had recovered from COVID-19. CDR3 protein: CASTSAGGNNEQFF. Written as DNA, the CDR3 is TGTGCCAGCACCTCGGCCGGGGGAAACAATGAGCAGTTCTTC.